This record concerns one T cell receptor (beta chain) sequence. Its antigen is unidentified. Sequencing used immunoSEQ multiplex PCR; TCRdb keeps in-frame clones, though not all of them. The sample has about 30,000 clones, around 94% seen once. These data are taken from a study of T cells in localized non-small cell lung cancer. Study-level points and caveats: It remains possible that heterogeneity exists, since only one tumor region was sequenced. In uninvolved adjacent lung, T cell clonality reached its highest value, exceeding tumor.

The CDR3 has 11 residues. CDR1 is MNHEY, CDR2 SVGAGI, per germline. Trimming took 4 bases from V and 7 from J, leaving 7 bases between them. The chain employs TRBV6-5 and TRBJ1-2, with D uncertain. The sequence derives from a woman aged 35-75 years with stage I lung adenocarcinoma. The starting material was peripheral blood, obtained before any cancer treatment. In DNA form, the CDR3 reads TGTGCCAGCAGTTGGGGAGGTGGCTACACCTTC. This codes for CASSWGGGYTF.